This TCR beta chain was recorded in a study of Ad26.COV2.S vaccination and SARS-CoV-2 variants. General study results and limits: Spike-specific TCR breadth ran higher among vaccine recipients than placebo recipients.

The sample's treatment: around 19 received Ad26.COV2.S at low or high dose, single or two shots; a few received placebo; per-sample allocation not given. Specimens were obtained on day 63 following the first vaccine or placebo injection. Clones were read by immunoSEQ multiplex PCR, and TCRdb kept only the in-frame ones, dropping some. The sample includes 400,000 to 450,000 clones, 90% seen only once; the top ten take approximately 4.3%. A few counts support this clone. No antigen is known for it. Germline V gives CDR1 SEHNR, CDR2 FQNEAQ (reference sequence). The junction had 12 bases not matched to a gene; V was cut back by 6 bases and J by 2 bases. This CDR3 region has 16 residues.

The source of this sequence is a person aged 18-65 years who received the Ad26.COV2.S COVID-19 vaccine or a placebo. The chain uses TRBV7-9 and TRBJ2-5, with 7 bases matching TRBD1. The starting material was peripheral blood, obtained in a trial of Ad26.COV2.S vaccine versus placebo. As DNA, the CDR3 is TGTGCCAGCAGGCCCGCCGACAGGGTATGGCAAGAGACCCAGTACTTC. Translated: CASRPADRVWQETQYF.